This TCR beta chain was profiled in a study of cytomegalovirus exposure and HLA in healthy donors (dated by TCRdb to about 2017). Some background on the complete study: According to an earlier analysis of 587 of the donors, roughly 180 million T cells yielded roughly 110 million unique TCR beta sequences and more than 250 Gb of sequence data. Approximately 310 gigabases of sequencing data and roughly 80 million unique TCR sequences made up an early release that covered 640 HLA-typed donors. Among the roughly 390 genotyped donors, 81% belonged to the genetic ancestry cluster associated with self-reported Caucasian donors. The study aimed to test whether signatures of past pathogen exposure could be identified by cataloging public T cell receptors. The study profiled the T cell repertoires of 500 to 800 subjects by immunosequencing and related them to cytomegalovirus serostatus. Besides the first cohort of roughly 660 subjects, a separate validation cohort made up of 120 different subjects was used. High-throughput TCR immunosequencing, statistical association of individual TCRs with disease status, and machine learning were combined to predict cytomegalovirus infection status. A later analysis re-analyzed previously published TCR beta repertoires from about 600 donors and added high-resolution HLA genotyping to study TCR occurrence patterns. Rather than using new phenotypic data, the later analysis identified candidate immune exposures from TCR beta sequences and from how often those sequences occurred across donors. In an earlier analysis of about 590 of the donors, high-throughput TCR beta sequencing was used to judge whether each TCR beta V gene segment behaved as functional or pseudogenic. Donor age, sex, ethnicity and CMV serostatus were compiled alongside the repertoire data. Genome-wide SNP genotypes for about 60% of the roughly 670 donors were used in a later genetic analysis, which treated that subset as a discovery cohort. All discovery cohort repertoires had been generated using a single sequencing platform. HLA typing included class I and class II loci at four-digit resolution. Typing coverage varied by locus: roughly 629-640 donors for A, B, C, DRB1 and DQB1; 500 to 550 for DQA1; some 610 for DPA1; around 450 for DPB1. Because of strong linkage in the cohort, roughly five DR-DQ haplotypes were treated as single units for association and clustering. Among roughly 400 genotyped donors of the cohort, an average of about 240,000 unique TCR beta nucleotide sequences were sequenced per donor, roughly a sixth of them non-productive.

The research as a whole found: CMV serostatus was the only immune exposure information available for the cohort. It was suggested by the authors that the approach could potentially be generalized to other disease states and immunological phenotypes. The presence/absence analyses assumed that sequencing depth was roughly uniform across donors, and that assumption may not be true. A later analysis associated some 17,000 TCR beta sequences with specific HLA alleles at a false discovery rate of 0.05. Assigning TCR associations to individual alleles was difficult when HLA alleles, especially DR and DQ, strongly co-occurred. The earlier analysis of 587 of the donors excluded some 15 rarely observed V segments, including chromosome 9 orphons, because counts were too low. In this cohort, only TCR beta chains were sequenced, and detectable features were limited by the absence of alpha or paired-chain data. Most TCR sequences were seen in very few donors, while some public TCRs were found in many individuals. Because some donors lacked HLA typing at each locus, the association tests relied only on the typed subset. A cluster of highly shared sequence variants was judged likely to represent a technical artifact of the sequencing pipeline. In the study, around 150 TCR beta chains were listed as associated with cytomegalovirus. In both the original and validation cohorts, the classifier was reported to diagnose cytomegalovirus status with high specificity and sensitivity. According to a later analysis, TCR association rates differed among HLA loci, with DRB1 alleles showing the most associated TCRs and HLA-C alleles showing the fewest. Broadly in line with IMGT annotations, most TCR beta V segments showed up in productive rearrangements about 87% or about 30% of the time in an earlier analysis of 587 of the donors. In vitro tests confirmed that three of the cytomegalovirus-associated TCR beta chains recognize cytomegalovirus antigens. In a later genetic analysis, fewer N-insertions in productive TCRs were reported among donors in an Asian-associated ancestry cluster than the roughly 700-donor mean. A further reported finding was that TCR beta sequences accurately predicted the HLA-A and HLA-B alleles for most subjects in the first cohort. In a later analysis, HLA-associated TCR beta chains were found to be more clonally expanded and to have lower generation probabilities than equally common non-associated chains. In a later analysis, several top co-occurrence clusters were reported to appear linked to parvovirus B19, influenza, CMV and Epstein-Barr virus. According to a later analysis, most CMV-associated TCR beta chains appeared to be HLA-restricted, and the HLA associations seemed to be driven largely by CMV exposure. Linkage disequilibrium might explain the correlated functional status among segregating V segments, but an unknown experimental factor could not be excluded. A later genetic analysis associated a missense DCLRE1C variant with V-gene and J-gene trimming of TCR beta chains, and an independent cohort replicated the association.

In regard to this clone: The clone's antigen remains unknown. No base quality values were provided; no much bigger clone lies one nucleotide off.

The cohort consisted of 600 to 750 healthy bone marrow donors. All cohort members were sampled while nominally healthy, although unrecorded immune exposures were likely present. The donor tested CMV seronegative, placing the donor among the approximately 400 seronegative members of the cohort. Each donor provided a peripheral blood sample, and peripheral blood mononuclear cells were used for TCR beta sequencing. Genomic DNA extraction from the blood cell samples was performed with the Qiagen DNeasy Blood Extraction Kit. The library came from the immunoSEQ multiplex PCR assay. For the multiplex PCR, a mixture combining 60 forward primers for TCR Vbeta segments and 13 reverse primers for TCR Jbeta segments was used. The CDR3 region of rearranged TCR beta genes was amplified from genomic DNA with a multiplex PCR assay. Amplified TCR beta libraries were sequenced as 87-base-pair reads on the Illumina HiSeq System. In the original analysis: In a later analysis, tens of millions of unique TCR beta chains were counted across the 500 to 850 repertoires, and roughly 11 million of these chains were shared by at least two donors. Raw reads were error-corrected and collapsed into unique sequences with a nearest-neighbor algorithm that merged closely related sequences to remove PCR and sequencing errors. V, D and J gene segments were assigned by aligning CDR3 sequences to IMGT reference sequences. For a sequence to be retained, at least a six-nucleotide match to both a V gene segment and a J gene segment was required. Rearrangements were classified as productive when the CDR3 lacked stop codons and remained in frame with V and J, and all other rearrangements were classified as non-productive. CDR3 was defined according to IMGT convention as the region running from the second conserved V-encoded cysteine to the conserved J-encoded phenylalanine. In an earlier analysis of approximately 500 of the donors, sequences lacking an unambiguous match to a single V gene segment were excluded. An earlier analysis of 550 to 650 of the donors classified V segments as functional when productive rearrangements were above 56.7% and as segregating when the standard deviation between donors was above 5%. A statistical classification framework was developed to diagnose cytomegalovirus status using the catalog of TCR beta chain sequences. A later analysis assigned V and J genes by comparing TCR nucleotide sequences with IMGT/GENE-DB human TR gene sequences. A later analysis assigned CDR3 sequences and most-parsimonious VDJ recombination scenarios with the TCRdist pipeline. In a later analysis, each TCR beta chain was defined by its CDR3 amino acid sequence together with its V-gene family, and reads without a unique V-gene family were excluded. As a way to deal with suspected cross-contamination and a sequencing artifact, a later analysis dropped 450 to 600 nucleotide sequences that were highly shared and had low generation probability. For each public chain, a later analysis derived a clonal expansion index from normalized ranks of inferred template counts within each repertoire. In a later analysis, generation probabilities were computed using a VDJ recombination model fitted to out-of-frame rearrangements, and the results were checked against IGoR. A later analysis scored TCR-TCR, TCR-HLA and TCR-CMV co-occurrence with hypergeometric tests, applying a repertoire-size bias correction to TCR pairs. False discovery rates were estimated in a later analysis by permuting HLA or CMV assignments 20 times. In a later analysis, co-occurring TCRs were grouped using DBSCAN, with TCRdist sequence similarity added in when clustering inside HLA-allele-positive subsets. For co-occurrence clustering, repertoires with fewer than 30,000 or more than 120,000 public chains were excluded, along with roughly 5 repertoires with anomalous nucleotide sharing. TCRdb carries this immuneACCESS record with in-frame sequences only. Its versions omit some clonotypes, under half of them owing to an unresolved V gene in the studies checked, with the rest unexplained. V, J and clone size are those of that table, while D and trimming were read from the DNA. The sample has roughly 100,000 clones on record, about 15% of them singletons. Roughly 0.89% of the sample is taken by the ten largest.

Sequencing was carried out using PBMCs. This receptor was identified in a female donor in good health and CMV-seronegative.

The sequence in DNA is TGTGCCAGCAGTTGGACTGTCTACAATGAGCAGTTCTTC. Its translation is CASSWTVYNEQFF. The rearranged chain carries TRBV7-3 and TRBJ2-1, and possibly TRBD2, on 5 matching bases. V is cut by 6 bases and J by 3 bases, and the space between the germline ends is 9 bases. From the cysteine through the phenylalanine, the CDR3 covers 13 amino acids. The only DNA kept is the CDR3, 39 bases in frame from the first base. CDR1 and CDR2 were assigned from the germline V gene as SGHTA and FQGTGA.